This T cell receptor beta chain was identified during a study of T cells after yellow fever vaccination. From the 5' RACE reads, TCRdb called clonotypes with MiXCR, one entry per CDR3 protein. Here the sample spans about 580,000 distinct CDR3 sequences, less than 20% being singletons. This sequence originates from a young man who received the YFV17D yellow fever vaccine. This sample comprised PBMCs, obtained 5 to 6 days after the first yellow fever vaccination.

For the CDR3, the DNA is TGTGCCAGCAGCCCGGTTGGGGAGACGGGCGAGCAGTTCTTC. Residues: CASSPVGETGEQFF. V gene TRBV11-2 combines with J gene TRBJ2-1, with D possibly matching TRBD2 (5 bases). Germline CDR1 SGHAT, CDR2 FQNNGV. The V end lost 5 bases, the J end lost 10 bases, and 18 bases lay between the germline ends. The CDR3 has 14 residues.